A single sample gave rise to the 28 T cell receptor beta chains below, sequenced in a study of blood T cell repertoires in COVID-19. This table comes from immunoSEQ multiplex PCR, and its TCRdb copy is limited to in-frame clones, with some not included. The table includes 450,000 or so clones, about nine tenths detected once. The sample was PBMCs or T cells enriched from blood (not recorded which). These receptors all come from a man aged 18 to 29 who had recovered from COVID-19.

The chain carries TRBV7-3 and TRBJ1-2; maybe TRBD1 (5 bases). Trimming removed 3 bases from V and 5 bases from J, with 16 bases in between. CDR1 SGHTA and CDR2 FQGTGA come from the germline V gene. The CDR3 runs 15 residues. As DNA, the CDR3 is TGTGCCAGCAGCTTTCGCGGGGGGTCAGAGTATGGCTACACCTTC. Translated, it gives CASSFRGGSEYGYTF.

The CDR3 coding sequence is TGTGCCAGTAGTATAGAAGCCCTCTCTGGAAACACCATATATTTT. It codes for CASSIEALSGNTIYF. The V gene is TRBV19, the J gene TRBJ1-3; D is unresolved. This CDR3 has 15 amino acids. Trimming pared 0 bases from V and 0 bases from J, leaving 6 bases between. Germline V gene lookup returns CDR1 LNHDA and CDR2 SQIVND (reference sequence).

This sequence joins TRBV12-3 or TRBV12-4 and TRBJ2-3; tentative D call: TRBD2 (6 bases). The CDR3 has 13 amino acids. Trimming pared 7 bases from V and 4 bases from J, leaving 12 bases between. This chain's CDR3 is CASTLGGADTQYF. In DNA, the CDR3 is TGTGCCAGCACCCTGGGGGGAGCAGATACGCAGTATTTT.

As to this clone: One junction end disagrees with the germline gene, perhaps due to a read error. V usage is TRBV3-1 (or the pseudogene TRBV3-2) and J usage is TRBJ1-1; no firm D call. Per germline, CDR1 LGHDT and CDR2 YNNKEL (reference sequence). This CDR3 has 13 residues. Here the CDR3 DNA reads TGTGCCAGCACCCAAGTGGGGAGCACTGAAGCTTTCTTT. Its translation is CASTQVGSTEAFF.

This chain joins TRBV30 and TRBJ1-1; no clear D. Germline V gives CDR1 GTSNPN, CDR2 SVGIG (reference sequence). Trimming cost V 5 bases and J 7 bases, with 17 bases left between them. This CDR3 is 13 amino acids long. CDR3 protein: CAWRVVGRGEAFF. Written as DNA, the CDR3 is TGTGCCTGGCGAGTGGTGGGGAGAGGTGAAGCTTTCTTT.

The rearrangement uses TRBV5-4 and TRBJ2-3; a weak D match, TRBD2 (5 bases). Trimming removed 4 bases from V and 2 bases from J, with 11 bases in between. The CDR3 contains 14 residues. Germline values: CDR1 SGHNT, CDR2 YYREEE (reference sequence). CDR3 loop: CASSMRDYTDTQYF. The CDR3 coding sequence is TGTGCCAGCAGCATGAGGGATTACACAGATACGCAGTATTTT.

Comment on this clone: Other DNA sequences within the sample encode an identical CDR3. The chain carries TRBV12-3 or TRBV12-4 and TRBJ1-1; D is undetermined. This CDR3 region has 12 residues. V was cut by 3 bases and J by 2 bases, with 4 bases left in between. CDR3 in DNA: TGTGCCAGCAGTTTTAGTAACACTGAAGCTTTCTTT. Translated, it gives CASSFSNTEAFF.

This chain connects TRBV27 to TRBJ2-7; 7 bases align to TRBD1. Germline CDR1 reads MNHEY; CDR2 reads SMNVEV (reference sequence). After removal of 6 bases from V and 2 bases from J, the junction contained 7 bases not matched to a gene. The CDR3 runs to 14 residues. In DNA, the CDR3 is TGTGCCAGCAGCAGACAGGGTGCCACCTACGAGCAGTACTTC. Translating it yields CASSRQGATYEQYF.

This clone was picked up a small number of times. The V and J genes are TRBV27 and TRBJ1-1, with D maybe TRBD1 (6 bases). Germline CDR1 reads MNHEY; CDR2 reads SMNVEV (reference sequence). CDR3 length: 12 residues. V lost 2 bases and J 5 bases, leaving 6 bases between the germline ends. This CDR3 is CASSLRGTEAFF. CDR3 nucleotide sequence: TGTGCCAGCAGTTTAAGGGGGACTGAAGCTTTCTTT.

V and J are TRBV19 and TRBJ2-7; 12 bases are a match to TRBD1. CDR1 and CDR2 (germline): LNHDA, SQIVND (reference sequence). This CDR3 contains 14 residues. Trimming removed 4 bases from V and 5 bases from J; junction bases left unmatched: 3. The CDR3 loop is CASSKGQGAHEQYF. The CDR3, as DNA: TGTGCCAGTAGTAAGGGACAGGGGGCCCACGAGCAGTACTTC.

V and J are TRBV6-5 and TRBJ1-5; 7 bases align to TRBD1. Germline CDR1 is MNHEY and CDR2 is SVGAGI. With 5 bases clipped from V and 7 bases from J, the junction kept 5 bases outside the gene matches. The CDR3 sequence is 13 residues long. CDR3 in DNA: TGTGCCAGCAGTACCAGACAGGGACAGCCCCAGCATTTT. It codes for CASSTRQGQPQHF.

The chain carries TRBV27 and TRBJ2-7, with D possibly being TRBD2 (5 bases). The CDR3 loop spans 13 amino acids. Germline CDR1 and CDR2: MNHEY and SMNVEV (reference sequence). Deletions cut 6 bases from V and 4 bases from J, with 13 bases between. The CDR3 DNA is TGTGCCAGCAGACTAGGTGTCTCGTACGAGCAGTACTTC. It codes for CASRLGVSYEQYF.

V and J are TRBV5-4 and TRBJ2-3; the D gene is possibly TRBD2 (5 bases). Germline V gene sequence: CDR1 SGHNT, CDR2 YYREEE (reference sequence). V was cut by 0 bases and J by 4 bases, with 12 bases left in between. The CDR3 totals 15 residues. CDR3 sequence (DNA): TGTGCCAGCAGCTTGGGCGGGCTCCCCCCAGATACGCAGTATTTT. Its protein product is CASSLGGLPPDTQYF.

The V call is TRBV9, the J call TRBJ2-7; maybe TRBD1 (6 bases). Germline V gene sequence: CDR1 SGDLS, CDR2 YYNGEE. V was clipped by 4 bases and J by 5 bases, with 16 bases between them. This CDR3 has 14 residues. The CDR3 bases are TGTGCCAGCAGCCAGGGGACACTTTTCCACGAGCAGTACTTC. Encoded protein: CASSQGTLFHEQYF. Complete variable domain (other parts from reference TRBV9 and TRBJ2-7): DSGVTQTPKHLITATGQRVTLRCSPRSGDLSVYWYQQSLDQGLQFLIQYYNGEERAKGNILERFSAQQFPDLHSELNLSSLELGDSALYFCASSQGTLFHEQYFGPGTRLTVT.

V usage is TRBV19 and J usage is TRBJ1-1; possibly TRBD1 for D (5 bases). Trimming left V 3 bases short and J 1 base short, with 18 bases between. CDR3 length equals 17 residues. CDR1 and CDR2 (germline): LNHDA, SQIVND (reference sequence). CDR3 DNA sequence: TGTGCCAGTAGTATTAGCTTCAGCTCGGGGGGGAACACTGAAGCTTTCTTT. It encodes CASSISFSSGGNTEAFF.

The chain carries TRBV4-1 and TRBJ2-1; 10 bases map to TRBD1. The CDR3 totals 17 residues. V dropped 2 bases and J dropped 0; count of bases not matched to a gene: 4. The V gene's germline CDR1 is MGHRA and CDR2 YSYEKL. The CDR3 reads CASSQRQGASSYNEQFF. As DNA, the CDR3 is TGCGCCAGCAGCCAACGACAGGGGGCGAGCTCCTACAATGAGCAGTTCTTC.

On this clone itself: The same CDR3 also results from other DNA sequences found in this sample. The rearrangement joins TRBV6-5 to TRBJ2-5; D perhaps matches TRBD1 (6 bases). Trimming took off 5 bases at V and 2 bases at J, with 9 bases between the two ends. The germline gives CDR1 MNHEY, CDR2 SVGAGI. This CDR3 contains 13 residues. CDR3 coding DNA: TGTGCCAGCAGTCCAGACAGGCAAGAGACCCAGTACTTC. Translating gives CASSPDRQETQYF.

Only one count was recorded for this clone. V is TRBV5-8 and J is TRBJ1-2, with 9 bases matching TRBD1. CDR3 length: 18 amino acids. Germline CDR1 and CDR2: SGHTS and YDEGEE. J was trimmed by 8 bases and V by 3 bases; bases with no gene match: 20. In DNA, the CDR3 is TGTGCCAGCAGCTACCGGGACAGGGTTAGTGGTTCGTCGAACGGCTACACCTTC. Residues: CASSYRDRVSGSSNGYTF.

The J gene is TRBJ1-6, the V gene TRBV5-1; D call uncertain. Germline CDR1 and CDR2: SGHRS and YFSETQ. V was pared by 4 bases and J by 2 bases, with 10 bases between. This CDR3 is 15 amino acids long. For the CDR3, the DNA is TGCGCCAGCAGCACCACCGGGACCTATAATTCACCCCTCCACTTT. Its translation is CASSTTGTYNSPLHF.

This chain connects TRBV3-1 (or the pseudogene TRBV3-2) to TRBJ1-6, with 11 bases aligning to TRBD1. The germline V gene has CDR1 LGHDT and CDR2 YNNKEL (reference sequence). The CDR3 covers 17 residues. The junction had 7 bases not matched to a gene; V was cut back by 0 bases and J by 9 bases. This chain's CDR3 is CASSQDRPGTGGSPLHF. The CDR3 coding sequence is TGTGCCAGCAGCCAAGATCGGCCAGGGACAGGGGGTTCACCCCTCCACTTT.

V usage is TRBV3-1 (or the pseudogene TRBV3-2) and J usage is TRBJ1-6; tentatively, D is TRBD1 (5 bases). Germline V gene lookup returns CDR1 LGHDT and CDR2 YNNKEL (reference sequence). The CDR3 runs 15 residues. V shed 0 bases and J shed 9 bases, with 12 bases lying between them. The CDR3, as DNA: TGTGCCAGCAGCCAAGATCAAGGGGTTGGTTCACCCCTCCACTTT. Amino acids: CASSQDQGVGSPLHF.

The rearrangement links TRBV5-1 to TRBJ1-6; 8 bases map to TRBD1. The CDR3 contains 14 residues. With V trimmed by 4 bases and J by 10 bases, 7 bases remained unmatched. Germline values: CDR1 SGHRS, CDR2 YFSETQ. The chain's CDR3 is CASSPDRAYSPLHF. The CDR3 DNA reads as TGCGCCAGCAGCCCGGACAGGGCTTACTCACCCCTCCACTTT.

The chain recombines TRBV15 with TRBJ2-3, with 8 positions matching TRBD1. Trimming at V came to 5 bases and at J to 4 bases, leaving 5 bases not matched to a gene. CDR3 size: 14 residues. Germline V gene sequence: CDR1 LNHNV, CDR2 YYDKDF (reference sequence). CDR3 loop: CATSARGRADTQYF. CDR3 nucleotides: TGTGCCACCAGCGCCAGGGGGCGGGCAGATACGCAGTATTTT.

The rearrangement joins TRBV18 to TRBJ1-4, with a weak D call TRBD1 (6 bases). CDR3 size: 14 residues. Germline V CDR1 and CDR2: KGHSH, LQKENI. The ends were cut back, 3 bases at V and 8 bases at J, with 13 bases in the middle. The CDR3 nucleotides read TGTGCCAGCTCACCCGGACAGCAAGGGGAAAAACTGTTTTTT. Translating it yields CASSPGQQGEKLFF.

This clone turned up a few times. In nucleotides, the CDR3 is TGCGCCAGCAGCCAAGCCCCGGGCAGGGCATCTGGTGGCTACACCTTC. This encodes CASSQAPGRASGGYTF. The chain uses TRBV4-1 and TRBJ1-2, with D maybe TRBD1 (5 bases). Trimming removed 1 base at V and 7 bases at J, with 19 bases between. The CDR3 totals 16 residues. CDR1 and CDR2 (germline): MGHRA, YSYEKL.

The V gene is TRBV9, the J gene TRBJ2-7, with TRBD2 as a possible D gene (6 bases). CDR1 and CDR2 (germline): SGDLS, YYNGEE. The CDR3 extends over 13 amino acids. Deletions cut 4 bases from V and 1 base from J, with 9 bases between. The CDR3 loop reads CASSPGTSYEQYF. Written as DNA, the CDR3 is TGTGCCAGCAGCCCCGGGACTTCCTACGAGCAGTACTTC.

The rearrangement links TRBV2 to TRBJ1-4, with D perhaps matching TRBD1 (5 bases). Germline V CDR1 and CDR2: SNHLY, FYNNEI. V lost 6 bases and J lost 4, with 15 bases in between. The CDR3 runs to 15 residues. The CDR3 region has the DNA TGTGCCAGCAGAACAAACCAGGGAATTAATGAAAAACTGTTTTTT. Translation gives CASRTNQGINEKLFF.

This chain joins TRBV5-4 and TRBJ1-6; D is possibly TRBD1 (5 bases). The CDR3 runs 17 residues. Germline CDR1 is SGHNT and CDR2 is YYREEE (reference sequence). Trimming left V 4 bases short and J 0 bases short, with 14 bases between. The CDR3 protein is CASSLGGSSSYNSPLHF. DNA of the CDR3: TGTGCCAGCAGCCTTGGGGGGTCCTCCTCCTATAATTCACCCCTCCACTTT.